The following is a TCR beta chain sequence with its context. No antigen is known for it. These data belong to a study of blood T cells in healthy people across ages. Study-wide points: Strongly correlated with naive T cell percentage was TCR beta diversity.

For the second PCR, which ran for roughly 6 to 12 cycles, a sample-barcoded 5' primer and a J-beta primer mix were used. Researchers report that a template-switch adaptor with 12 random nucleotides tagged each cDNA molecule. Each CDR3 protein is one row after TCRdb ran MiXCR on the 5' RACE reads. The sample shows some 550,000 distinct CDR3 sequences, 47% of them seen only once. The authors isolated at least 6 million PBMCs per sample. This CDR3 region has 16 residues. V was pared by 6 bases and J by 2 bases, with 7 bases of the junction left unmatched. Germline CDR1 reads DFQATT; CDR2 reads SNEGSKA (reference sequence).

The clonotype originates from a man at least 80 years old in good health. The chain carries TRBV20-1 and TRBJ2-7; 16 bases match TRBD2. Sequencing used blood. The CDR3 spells CSATPGLAGGPYEQYF. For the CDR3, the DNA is TGCAGTGCCACTCCGGGACTAGCGGGGGGGCCCTACGAGCAGTACTTC.